This TCR beta chain was captured by sequencing in a study of T cell responses to AZD1222 COVID-19 vaccine. Researchers grouped second doses given at about 4 or about 12 weeks into one pool. Trimming took 10 bases from V and 2 from J, leaving 13 bases between them. This CDR3 is built from 13 residues. Germline CDR1 SGHAT, CDR2 FQNNGV. Produced via immunoSEQ multiplex PCR; TCRdb's table is partial and in-frame only. The sample lists more than 95,000 clones, 85% to 90% seen once, with more than 40% in the top ten. Of note for this clone: What it binds is unknown.

Points from the study as a whole: Across the whole spike, CD4 TCRs peaked at regions 160-218 and 743-854. Elevations in Spike-specific TCR breadth and depth followed administration of two AZD1222 doses. Reportedly, close to half of spike-specific TCRs are directed against unmutated variant regions.

The chain carries TRBV11-2 and TRBJ2-3, with no clear D. The material sequenced was peripheral blood, taken 28 days after the second AZD1222 dose. The sequence came from an adult who received the AZD1222 COVID-19 vaccine. The CDR3 region is CAMQVVNTDTQYF. The CDR3 DNA reads as TGTGCCATGCAAGTGGTGAACACAGATACGCAGTATTTT.